The 31 T cell receptor beta chains in this list originate from one sample, sequenced in a study of blood T cell repertoires in COVID-19. This table comes from immunoSEQ multiplex PCR, and its TCRdb copy is limited to in-frame clones, with some not included. The sample lists some 180,000 clones, 85% occurring once. Sequencing used PBMCs or T cells enriched from blood (not recorded which). The receptors were sampled from a man aged 40-49 years who had recovered from COVID-19.

This clone was counted once. The chain has TRBV5-1 and TRBJ2-2; D gene unclear. Trimming took off 5 bases at V and 3 bases at J, with 11 bases between the two ends. The CDR3 has 14 amino acids. Germline CDR1 is SGHRS and CDR2 is YFSETQ. The CDR3, as DNA: TGCGCCAGCAGATTACGGGTGGACACCGGGGAGCTGTTTTTT. Translation: CASRLRVDTGELFF. Filled out from reference TRBV5-1 and TRBJ2-2, the complete variable domain reads KAGVTQTPRYLIKTRGQQVTLSCSPISGHRSVSWYQQTPGQGLQFLFEYFSETQRNKGNFPGRFSGRQFSNSRSEMNVSTLELGDSALYLCASRLRVDTGELFFGEGSRLTVL.

J is TRBJ2-3 and V is TRBV28, with 11 positions matching TRBD2. After removal of 5 bases from V and 3 bases from J, the junction contained 10 bases not matched to a gene. The CDR3 consists of 17 residues. Germline assignment: CDR1 MDHEN and CDR2 SYDVKM. The CDR3 loop reads CASSPPLASGRTDTQYF. CDR3 in DNA: TGTGCCAGCAGTCCTCCCTTGGCTAGCGGGAGGACAGATACGCAGTATTTT.

The chain combines TRBV19 with TRBJ1-1; D might be TRBD1 (6 bases). The CDR3 consists of 14 residues. The germline CDR1 and CDR2 sequences are LNHDA and SQIVND (reference sequence). V was trimmed by 5 bases and J by 5 bases, leaving 15 bases between them. CDR3 nucleotides: TGTGCCAGTAGTCCACAGGGTTCCGGGACTGAAGCTTTCTTT. Translated, it gives CASSPQGSGTEAFF.

The J gene is TRBJ1-2, the V gene TRBV30, with 8 positions matching TRBD1. The germline gives CDR1 GTSNPN, CDR2 SVGIG (reference sequence). There are 12 residues in the CDR3. V was clipped by 5 bases and J by 6 bases; unmatched bases: 5. The DNA of the CDR3 is TGTGCCTGGGTAGGACAGGGTGATGGCTACACCTTC. Protein product: CAWVGQGDGYTF. The whole variable domain, filled in from reference TRBV30 and TRBJ1-2, reads SQTIHQWPATLVQPVGSPLSLECTVEGTSNPNLYWYRQAAGRGLQLLFYSVGIGQISSEVPQNLSASRPQDRQFILSSKKLLLSDSGFYLCAWVGQGDGYTFGSGTRLTVV.

The CDR3 region is CASKQGSSYEQYF. The CDR3 nucleotides read TGTGCCAGTAAACAGGGGAGCTCCTACGAGCAGTACTTC. The V gene is TRBV18, the J gene TRBJ2-7; 7 bases match TRBD1. Unmatched junction bases numbered 5, after V lost 9 bases and J lost 0 bases. CDR1 and CDR2 from the germline V gene are KGHSH and LQKENI. The CDR3 consists of 13 residues.

The rearrangement joins TRBV6-6 to TRBJ1-4, with TRBD1 identical over 7 bases. CDR1 is MNHNY, CDR2 SVGAGI, per germline (reference sequence). The trim removed 5 bases at V and 0 bases at J, leaving 15 bases unmatched. This CDR3 has 19 amino acids. The CDR3 reads CASSPGRTGVIATNEKLFF. DNA for the CDR3: TGTGCCAGCAGTCCCGGGCGGACAGGAGTAATTGCAACTAATGAAAAACTGTTTTTT.

The chain joins TRBV15 to TRBJ2-7, with D maybe TRBD1 (6 bases). The CDR3 consists of 15 residues. Germline CDR1 and CDR2: LNHNV and YYDKDF (reference sequence). The ends were cut back, 0 bases at V and 2 bases at J, with 11 bases in the middle. CDR3 sequence (DNA): TGTGCCACCAGCAGAGATATGACAGGTACCTACGAGCAGTACTTC. This translates into CATSRDMTGTYEQYF.

The chain joins TRBV27 to TRBJ2-1; D may be TRBD1 (7 bases). Germline CDR1 and CDR2: MNHEY and SMNVEV (reference sequence). The CDR3 has 14 residues. The V end was cut by 5 bases, the J end by 12 bases, with 20 bases between. CDR3 protein: CASSEGPGGPGQFF. The CDR3 DNA reads TGTGCCAGCAGTGAAGGGCCAGGGGGGCCAGGGCAGTTCTTC.

This rearrangement joins TRBV5-1 to TRBJ1-4; D perhaps matches TRBD1 (6 bases). Germline V CDR1 and CDR2: SGHRS, YFSETQ. V dropped 5 bases and J dropped 7 bases, with 12 bases sitting between them. CDR3 length equals 13 residues. CDR3 region: CASSRNRAEKLFF. The CDR3 DNA reads TGCGCCAGCAGTCGTAACAGGGCTGAAAAACTGTTTTTT. Full variable domain (remainder filled in from reference TRBV5-1 and TRBJ1-4): KAGVTQTPRYLIKTRGQQVTLSCSPISGHRSVSWYQQTPGQGLQFLFEYFSETQRNKGNFPGRFSGRQFSNSRSEMNVSTLELGDSALYLCASSRNRAEKLFFGSGTQLSVL.

This chain joins TRBV11-2 and TRBJ1-1; D is ambiguous. With 0 bases removed from V and 1 base from J, the gap between germline ends came to 9 bases. The CDR3 length is 15 residues. The germline gives CDR1 SGHAT, CDR2 FQNNGV. This CDR3 is CASSLDVSPNTEAFF. The CDR3, as DNA: TGTGCCAGCAGCTTAGACGTGAGCCCGAACACTGAAGCTTTCTTT.

This clone showed up just once. V usage is TRBV18 and J usage is TRBJ1-3, with 9 bases that match TRBD1. In germline, CDR1 is KGHSH, CDR2 LQKENI. This CDR3 contains 16 residues. V shed 4 bases, J shed 2 bases, and the junction held 6 bases outside the gene matches. CDR3: CASSQDRGGPGNTIYF. CDR3 nucleotides: TGTGCCAGCTCACAAGACAGGGGGGGTCCTGGAAACACCATATATTTT.

This clone was seen a few times. This chain links TRBV30 with TRBJ1-1; the D gene is possibly TRBD1 (6 bases). The CDR3 has 15 amino acids. CDR1 is GTSNPN, CDR2 SVGIG, per germline (reference sequence). Trimming took 2 bases from V and 0 from J, leaving 13 bases between them. For the CDR3, the DNA is TGTGCCTGGAGTCTTGACAGGAGCATGAACACTGAAGCTTTCTTT. It translates to CAWSLDRSMNTEAFF.

In regard to this clone: One junction end does not reproduce the germline sequence, and a read error may be involved. This sequence joins TRBV7-9 and TRBJ1-2; 9 bases fit TRBD1. Germline values: CDR1 SEHNR, CDR2 FQNEAQ (reference sequence). There are 13 residues in the CDR3. The CDR3 region is CASSSGTGNGYTF. DNA of the CDR3: TGTGCCAGCAGCTCCGGGACAGGGAATGGGTACACCTTC.

This clone was seen once. V and J are TRBV5-5 and TRBJ2-2; 11 positions match TRBD2. This CDR3 has 19 residues. With V trimmed by 2 bases and J by 4 bases, 13 bases remained unmatched. CDR1 is SGHKS, CDR2 YYEKEE, per germline (reference sequence). CDR3: CASSFRLAGGSSGTGELFF. The CDR3 bases are TGTGCCAGCAGCTTTAGGCTAGCGGGGGGCAGTTCGGGCACCGGGGAGCTGTTTTTT.

This clone was seen once. The chain employs TRBV30 and TRBJ1-1; D is unresolved. Trimming left V 2 bases short and J 1 base short, with 5 bases between. CDR3 length equals 12 residues. From germline, CDR1 is GTSNPN and CDR2 SVGIG (reference sequence). The DNA for the CDR3 is TGTGCCTGGAGTCAGGAGAACACTGAAGCTTTCTTT. Translated, it gives CAWSQENTEAFF.

The chain has TRBV29-1 and TRBJ2-3; the match to TRBD1 covers 9 bases. V lost 6 bases and J lost 1; bases outside the gene matches: 11. This CDR3 contains 16 residues. Per germline, CDR1 SQVTM and CDR2 ANQGSEA. The CDR3 region is CSVDRGDVGRTDTQYF. CDR3 bases: TGCAGCGTAGACAGGGGGGACGTTGGCCGCACAGATACGCAGTATTTT.

V gene TRBV19 combines with J gene TRBJ1-2; 7 bases are shared with TRBD1. This CDR3 region has 13 residues. Per germline, CDR1 LNHDA and CDR2 SQIVND (reference sequence). The trim removed 7 bases at V and 5 bases at J, leaving 7 bases unmatched. The CDR3 DNA reads TGTGCCAGTATGGCAGGGGGTGGGTATGGCTACACCTTC. Encoded protein: CASMAGGGYGYTF.

The V gene is TRBV7-2, the J gene TRBJ1-1; 9 nucleotides agree with TRBD1. The CDR3 covers 14 residues. V gave up 2 bases and J gave up 6 bases; unmatched junction bases: 4. Germline CDR1 SGHTA, CDR2 FQGNSA. The DNA for the CDR3 is TGTGCCAGCAGCTTAATGCGACAGGGGGCTGAAGCTTTCTTT. Its translation: CASSLMRQGAEAFF.

This clone is a singleton in its sample. The chain is built from TRBV11-3 and TRBJ2-1; D ambiguous. The CDR3 sequence is 13 residues long. From germline, CDR1 is SGHNT and CDR2 YENEEA. V was trimmed by 2 bases and J by 9 bases, leaving 11 bases between them. The CDR3 DNA reads TGTGCCAGCAGCTTAAACAGTCACTCTGAGCAGTTCTTC. This sequence encodes CASSLNSHSEQFF. The full variable domain, rest sourced from reference TRBV11-3 and TRBJ2-1, is EAGVVQSPRYKIIEKKQPVAFWCNPISGHNTLYWYLQNLGQGPELLIRYENEEAVDDSQLPKDRFSAERLKGVDSTLKIQPAELGDSAVYLCASSLNSHSEQFFGPGTRLTVL.

The chain uses TRBV27 and TRBJ1-2; weak D call: TRBD1 (5 bases). Germline lookup yields CDR1 MNHEY and CDR2 SMNVEV (reference sequence). The V and J ends lost 4 bases and 7 bases respectively, with 13 bases between them. The CDR3 length is 13 residues. CDR3 nucleotides: TGTGCCAGCAGTTCGAGTGGGGCTGGTGGCTACACCTTC. Residues: CASSSSGAGGYTF.

The chain has TRBV5-6 and TRBJ2-1, with TRBD2 identical over 7 bases. There are 13 residues in the CDR3. V dropped 2 bases and J dropped 7; count of bases not matched to a gene: 3. The germline V gene has CDR1 SGHDT and CDR2 YYEEEE. The CDR3 nucleotides read TGTGCCAGCAGCTTAAGGACTAGAAATGAGCAGTTCTTC. This gives the protein CASSLRTRNEQFF.

The chain employs TRBV9 and TRBJ2-7, with TRBD1 matching over 7 bases. The length of the CDR3 is 13 residues. With V trimmed by 6 bases and J by 5 bases, 8 bases remained unmatched. CDR1 is SGDLS and CDR2 is YYNGEE in the germline V gene. CDR3 bases: TGTGCCAGCAACCGGGACAGCTCTAACGAGCAGTACTTC. Its translation: CASNRDSSNEQYF.

The chain has TRBV30 and TRBJ1-1; D unresolved. This CDR3 has 11 amino acids. CDR1 is GTSNPN and CDR2 is SVGIG in the germline V gene (reference sequence). V lost 5 bases to trimming and J lost 11 bases, with 15 bases between them. The CDR3 loop is CAWAPGPTAFF. The CDR3 nucleotides are TGTGCCTGGGCCCCGGGTCCCACGGCTTTCTTT. Full variable domain (rest looked up from reference TRBV30 and TRBJ1-1): SQTIHQWPATLVQPVGSPLSLECTVEGTSNPNLYWYRQAAGRGLQLLFYSVGIGQISSEVPQNLSASRPQDRQFILSSKKLLLSDSGFYLCAWAPGPTAFFGQGTRLTVV.

V is TRBV27 and J is TRBJ1-6; D is ambiguous. CDR3 length: 20 residues. V lost 1 base and J lost 0, with 19 bases in between. Germline CDR1 is MNHEY and CDR2 is SMNVEV (reference sequence). CDR3 nucleotide sequence: TGTGCCAGCAGTTTATGGGCTTACGACGGAACAAGCTCCTATAATTCACCCCTCCACTTT. It codes for CASSLWAYDGTSSYNSPLHF.

The chain combines TRBV25-1 with TRBJ1-2, with no clear D. The CDR3 is 13 amino acids. V was clipped by 3 bases and J by 2 bases, with 7 bases between them. The germline V gene has CDR1 MGHDK and CDR2 SYGVNS. CDR3 bases: TGTGCCAGCAGTGACCAATCCAACTATGGCTACACCTTC. This gives the protein CASSDQSNYGYTF.

The CDR3 nucleotides are TGTGCCAGCAGCTTTCGACGGGACTATGGCTACACCTTC. The encoded protein is CASSFRRDYGYTF. The gene calls are TRBV5-6 and TRBJ1-2; D is unclear. The CDR3 runs to 13 residues. The V gene lost 2 bases and the J gene lost 3 bases, with 8 bases spanning the gap. Per the germline V gene, CDR1 is SGHDT and CDR2 is YYEEEE. Full variable domain (rest looked up from reference TRBV5-6 and TRBJ1-2): DAGVTQSPTHLIKTRGQQVTLRCSPKSGHDTVSWYQQALGQGPQFIFQYYEEEERQRGNFPDRFSGHQFPNYSSELNVNALLLGDSALYLCASSFRRDYGYTFGSGTRLTVV.

This clone showed up just a few times. The chain employs TRBV7-9 and TRBJ2-7, with a weak D call TRBD1 (7 bases). The V end lost 5 bases, the J end lost 3 bases, and 20 bases lay between the germline ends. The CDR3 loop spans 16 amino acids. Germline assignment: CDR1 SEHNR and CDR2 FQNEAQ (reference sequence). CDR3 DNA: TGTGCCAGCAGCGCCCCGGCGGGACAGCATGGCTACGAGCAGTACTTC. It specifies CASSAPAGQHGYEQYF.

Here the CDR3 DNA reads TGCGCCAGCAGCCAAGTGGGGGGGGCCACAGATACGCAGTATTTT. It translates to CASSQVGGATDTQYF. This chain joins TRBV4-1 and TRBJ2-3, with a weak D call TRBD2 (7 bases). Germline V gives CDR1 MGHRA, CDR2 YSYEKL. Trimming left V 1 base short and J 2 bases short, with 10 bases between. The CDR3 spans 15 residues.

This chain uses TRBV9 with TRBJ1-4, with a tentative D call TRBD1 (5 bases). Germline V CDR1 and CDR2: SGDLS, YYNGEE. The V and J ends lost 2 bases and 5 bases respectively, with 19 bases between them. This CDR3 region has 17 residues. The CDR3 here is CASSVGTGGGMNEKLFF. The CDR3 coding sequence is TGTGCCAGCAGCGTCGGGACGGGCGGGGGAATGAATGAAAAACTGTTTTTT.

Here the CDR3 DNA reads TGTGCCACCAGTGACCGGACAGGGGATGGCAATCAGCCCCAGCATTTT. It yields the protein CATSDRTGDGNQPQHF. The rearrangement joins TRBV24-1 to TRBJ1-5, with 9 bases aligning to TRBD1. The CDR3 contains 16 residues. Germline-derived CDR1 and CDR2 are KGHDR and SFDVKD. The V and J ends lost 4 bases and 2 bases, in that order; junction bases with no gene match: 5.

The chain employs TRBV6-5 and TRBJ1-6; D unclear. This CDR3 has 13 residues. In germline, CDR1 is MNHEY, CDR2 SVGAGI. The V and J ends lost 7 bases and 6 bases respectively, with 10 bases between them. The CDR3 DNA is TGTGCCAGCAATTTTGGCAGTAATTCACCCCTCCACTTT. Translated, it gives CASNFGSNSPLHF.